This TCR beta chain was retrieved from a study of blood T cell repertoires in COVID-19. Study summary: The United States, Italy and Spain supplied acute and convalescent COVID-19 samples. PBMCs, B-cell-depleted T cells, or T cells were the source of the cDNA or gDNA that made up the material.

The CDR3 spans 14 residues. The V end lost 0 bases, the J end lost 7 bases, and 12 bases lay between the germline ends. CDR1 SGHDN and CDR2 FVKESK come from the germline V gene. Per the authors' pipeline: Amplification from reference gene primers served as the basis for estimated nucleated cell counts. The method was immunoSEQ multiplex PCR; TCRdb's version includes in-frame clones alone and lacks a portion of them. Clonal size and the V and J genes are those of that table, whereas D and trimming came from the DNA. Found here are under 60,000 clones, roughly 90% of them singletons; the top ten hold around 10%.

Specimen: peripheral blood. The chain has TRBV14 and TRBJ1-2; perhaps TRBD1 as D (5 bases). The receptor was derived from a human donor with acute or convalescent COVID-19. The donor label of this sample is uncertain. The CDR3 protein is CASSQDLQGSGYTF. CDR3 sequence (DNA): TGTGCCAGCAGCCAAGATTTGCAGGGCTCTGGCTACACCTTC.